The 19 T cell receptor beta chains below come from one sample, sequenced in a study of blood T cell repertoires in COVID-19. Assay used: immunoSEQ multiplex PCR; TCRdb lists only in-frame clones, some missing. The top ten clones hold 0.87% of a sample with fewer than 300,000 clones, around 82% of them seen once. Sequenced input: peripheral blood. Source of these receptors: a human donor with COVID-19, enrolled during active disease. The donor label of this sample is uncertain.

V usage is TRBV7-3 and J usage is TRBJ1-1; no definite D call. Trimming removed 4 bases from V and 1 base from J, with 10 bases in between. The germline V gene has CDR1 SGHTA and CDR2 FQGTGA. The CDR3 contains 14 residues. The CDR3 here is CASSYGKTNTEAFF. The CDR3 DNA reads TGTGCCAGCAGCTACGGGAAGACGAACACTGAAGCTTTCTTT.

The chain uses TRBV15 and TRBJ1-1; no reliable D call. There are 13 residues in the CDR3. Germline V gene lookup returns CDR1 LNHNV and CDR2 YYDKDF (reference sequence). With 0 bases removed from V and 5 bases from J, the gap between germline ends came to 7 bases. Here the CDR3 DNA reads TGTGCCACCAGCAGAGAAACGAGGACTGAAGCTTTCTTT. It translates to CATSRETRTEAFF.

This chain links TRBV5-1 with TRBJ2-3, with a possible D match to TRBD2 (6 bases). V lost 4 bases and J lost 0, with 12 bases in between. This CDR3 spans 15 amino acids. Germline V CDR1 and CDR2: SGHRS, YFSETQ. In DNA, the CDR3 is TGCGCCAGCAGCCGACTAGACGCTAGCACAGATACGCAGTATTTT. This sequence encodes CASSRLDASTDTQYF.

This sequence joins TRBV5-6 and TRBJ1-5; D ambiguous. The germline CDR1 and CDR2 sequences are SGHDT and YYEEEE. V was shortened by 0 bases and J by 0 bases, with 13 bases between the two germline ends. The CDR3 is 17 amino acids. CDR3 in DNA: TGTGCCAGCAGCTTGGCCGTCGGGTTGCATAGCAATCAGCCCCAGCATTTT. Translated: CASSLAVGLHSNQPQHF. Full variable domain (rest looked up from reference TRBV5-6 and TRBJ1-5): DAGVTQSPTHLIKTRGQQVTLRCSPKSGHDTVSWYQQALGQGPQFIFQYYEEEERQRGNFPDRFSGHQFPNYSSELNVNALLLGDSALYLCASSLAVGLHSNQPQHFGDGTRLSIL.

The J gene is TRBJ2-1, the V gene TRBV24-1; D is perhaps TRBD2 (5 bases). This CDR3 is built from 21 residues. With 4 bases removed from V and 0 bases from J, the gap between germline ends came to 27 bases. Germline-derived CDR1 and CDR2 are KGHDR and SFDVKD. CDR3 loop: CATSDSPSPAAGGGSYNEQFF. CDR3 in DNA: TGTGCCACCAGTGACTCCCCTTCCCCCGCGGCCGGCGGAGGCTCCTACAATGAGCAGTTCTTC.

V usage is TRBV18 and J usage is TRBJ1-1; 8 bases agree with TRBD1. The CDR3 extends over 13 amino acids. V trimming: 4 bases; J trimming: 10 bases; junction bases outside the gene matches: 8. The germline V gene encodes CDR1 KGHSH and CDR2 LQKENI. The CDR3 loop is CASSLPGQGGAFF. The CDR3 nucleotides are TGTGCCAGCTCACTCCCTGGACAGGGAGGAGCTTTCTTT. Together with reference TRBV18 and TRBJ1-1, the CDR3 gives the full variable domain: NAGVMQNPRHLVRRRGQEARLRCSPMKGHSHVYWYRQLPEEGLKFMVYLQKENIIDESGMPKERFSAEFPKEGPSILRIQQVVRGDSAAYFCASSLPGQGGAFFGQGTRLTVV.

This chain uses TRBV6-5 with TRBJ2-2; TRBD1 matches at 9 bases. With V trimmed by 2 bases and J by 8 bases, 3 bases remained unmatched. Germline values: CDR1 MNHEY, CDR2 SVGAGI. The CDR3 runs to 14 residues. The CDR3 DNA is TGTGCCAGCAGTTACACGGACAGGGGTGGGGAGCTGTTTTTT. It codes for CASSYTDRGGELFF.

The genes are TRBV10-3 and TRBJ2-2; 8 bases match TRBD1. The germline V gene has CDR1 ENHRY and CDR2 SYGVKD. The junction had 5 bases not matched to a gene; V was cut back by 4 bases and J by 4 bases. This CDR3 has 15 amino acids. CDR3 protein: CAISGQGQGTGELFF. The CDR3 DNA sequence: TGTGCCATCAGTGGACAGGGGCAAGGCACCGGGGAGCTGTTTTTT.

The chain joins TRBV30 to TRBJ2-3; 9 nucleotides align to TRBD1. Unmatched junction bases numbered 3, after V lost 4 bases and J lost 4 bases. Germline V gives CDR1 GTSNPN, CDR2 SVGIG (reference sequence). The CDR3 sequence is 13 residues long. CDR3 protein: CAWNRGQSDTQYF. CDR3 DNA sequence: TGTGCCTGGAACAGGGGGCAGTCAGATACGCAGTATTTT.

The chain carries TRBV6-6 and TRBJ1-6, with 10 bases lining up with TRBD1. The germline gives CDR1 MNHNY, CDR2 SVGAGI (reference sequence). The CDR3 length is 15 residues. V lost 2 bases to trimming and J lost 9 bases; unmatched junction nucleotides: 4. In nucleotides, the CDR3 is TGTGCCAGCAGTTACGACAGGGGGCTTCGTTCACCCCTCCACTTT. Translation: CASSYDRGLRSPLHF.

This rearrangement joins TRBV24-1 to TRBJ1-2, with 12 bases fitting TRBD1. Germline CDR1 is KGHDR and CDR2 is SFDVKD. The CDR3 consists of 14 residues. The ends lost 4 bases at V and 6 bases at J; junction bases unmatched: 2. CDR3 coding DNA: TGTGCCACCAGTGAAGGGGACAGGGGGCATGGCTACACCTTC. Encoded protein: CATSEGDRGHGYTF.

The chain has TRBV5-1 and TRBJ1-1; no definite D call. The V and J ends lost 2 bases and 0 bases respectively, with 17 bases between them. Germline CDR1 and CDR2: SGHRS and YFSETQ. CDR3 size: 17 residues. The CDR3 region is CASSFLISGGMNTEAFF. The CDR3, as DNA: TGCGCCAGCAGCTTTTTGATCTCCGGAGGCATGAACACTGAAGCTTTCTTT.

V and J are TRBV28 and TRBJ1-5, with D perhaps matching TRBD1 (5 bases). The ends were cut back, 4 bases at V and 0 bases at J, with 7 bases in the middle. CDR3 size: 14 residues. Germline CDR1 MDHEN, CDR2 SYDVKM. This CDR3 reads CASSSGNSNQPQHF. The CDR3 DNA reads TGTGCCAGCAGTTCAGGGAATAGCAATCAGCCCCAGCATTTT. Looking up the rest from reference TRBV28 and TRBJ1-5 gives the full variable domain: DVKVTQSSRYLVKRTGEKVFLECVQDMDHENMFWYRQDPGLGLRLIYFSYDVKMKEKGDIPEGYSVSREKKERFSLILESASTNQTSMYLCASSSGNSNQPQHFGDGTRLSIL.

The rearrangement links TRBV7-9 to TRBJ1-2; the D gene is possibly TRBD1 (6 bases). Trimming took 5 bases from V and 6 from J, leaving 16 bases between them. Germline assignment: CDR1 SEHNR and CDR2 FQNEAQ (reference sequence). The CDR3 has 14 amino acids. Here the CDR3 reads CASSTPDSFHGYTF. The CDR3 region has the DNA TGTGCCAGCAGCACCCCGGACAGTTTCCATGGCTACACCTTC.

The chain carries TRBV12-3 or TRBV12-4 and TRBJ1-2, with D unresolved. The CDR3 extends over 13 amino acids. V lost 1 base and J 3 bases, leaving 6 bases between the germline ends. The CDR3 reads CASSLGQDYGYTF. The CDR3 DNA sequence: TGTGCCAGCAGTTTAGGCCAGGACTATGGCTACACCTTC.

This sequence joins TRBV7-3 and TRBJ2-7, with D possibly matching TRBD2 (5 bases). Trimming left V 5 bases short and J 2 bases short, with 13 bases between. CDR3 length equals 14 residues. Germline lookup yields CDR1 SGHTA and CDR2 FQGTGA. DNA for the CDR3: TGTGCCAGCAGCCTCCGGGCGGGCGCCTACGAGCAGTACTTC. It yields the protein CASSLRAGAYEQYF.

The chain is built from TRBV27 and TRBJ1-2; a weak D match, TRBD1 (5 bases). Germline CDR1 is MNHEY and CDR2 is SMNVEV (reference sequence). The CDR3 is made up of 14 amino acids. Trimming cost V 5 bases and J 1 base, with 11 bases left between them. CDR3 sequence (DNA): TGTGCCAGCAGTCCGTTGACAGTTAACTATGGCTACACCTTC. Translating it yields CASSPLTVNYGYTF.

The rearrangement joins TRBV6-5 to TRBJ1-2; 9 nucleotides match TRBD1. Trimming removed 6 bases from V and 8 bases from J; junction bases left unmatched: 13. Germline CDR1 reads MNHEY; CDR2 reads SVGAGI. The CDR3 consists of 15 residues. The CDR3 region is CASSPMDRGPWGYTF. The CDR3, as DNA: TGTGCCAGCAGCCCGATGGACAGGGGACCATGGGGCTACACCTTC.

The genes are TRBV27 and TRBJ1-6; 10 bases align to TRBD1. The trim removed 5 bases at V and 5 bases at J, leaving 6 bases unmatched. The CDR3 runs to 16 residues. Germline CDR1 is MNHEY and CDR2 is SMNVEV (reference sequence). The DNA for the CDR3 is TGTGCCAGCAGTCCCGAGACAGGGGGCAATAATTCACCCCTCCACTTT. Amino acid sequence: CASSPETGGNNSPLHF.